The present T cell receptor beta chain was sequenced within a study of PD-1 blockade in classical Hodgkin lymphoma. Study-level findings and limits: Patients with a complete response exhibited baseline diversity comparable to newly diagnosed patients. With CD4+ cells, TCR diversity rose significantly by C4D1, but not with CD8+ cells.

Each of the patients experienced relapse following autologous stem cell transplantation, and their brentuximab vedotin exposure differed. The data were produced by immunoSEQ multiplex PCR, yet TCRdb's version contains in-frame clones alone and is incomplete. There are about 97,000 clones in the sample; 75% to 90% occur only once, and 12% lies in the top ten. As concerns this clone: The antigen remains undetermined.

The CDR3 spans 18 residues. Germline V lookup: CDR1 MGHDK, CDR2 SYGVNS. V was pared by 4 bases and J by 5 bases, with 26 bases between. This receptor was identified in a human donor with classical Hodgkin lymphoma. The source material was peripheral blood mononuclear cells (PBMCs), sampled at baseline. The chain couples TRBV25-1 to TRBJ1-1; no clear D gene. DNA of the CDR3: TGTGCCAGCAGTGGGAATCAAGGAAAAGGGATCTATAGGACTGAAGCTTTCTTT. Translation: CASSGNQGKGIYRTEAFF.